The entry that follows covers one TCR beta chain sequence. The antigen is undetermined. Researchers ran the PCR with 60 Vbeta and 13 Jbeta primers. Profiled with immunoSEQ multiplex PCR; TCRdb holds only in-frame clones, not every one. In the table there are under 150,000 clones, less than 85% of which are singletons. These data originate in a study of cytomegalovirus exposure and HLA in healthy donors. Study-level points and caveats: For most TCR beta V segments, an earlier analysis put the productive rate at about 90% or about 30% of the time. Donors were assumed by presence/absence analyses to have roughly uniform sequencing depth. In a later analysis, donors in an Asian-associated ancestry cluster reportedly had fewer N-insertions in productive TCRs than the cohort mean. HLA-A and HLA-B allele assignments for most subjects were reportedly predicted accurately using TCR beta sequences.

In germline, CDR1 is SEHNR, CDR2 FQNEAQ (reference sequence). Trimming shortened V by 5 bases and J by 5 bases, and 12 bases separated the two germline ends. The CDR3 is 13 residues long. The TCR sequence derives from a man aged 40-50 years in good health and CMV-seronegative. The chain carries TRBV7-9 and TRBJ2-5, with D hard to call. Sequencing was performed on PBMCs. Written as DNA, the CDR3 is TGTGCCAGCAGCCGCGGCGACGGGGAGACCCAGTACTTC. This sequence encodes CASSRGDGETQYF.